This is a list of T cell receptor beta chains from one sample in a study of blood T cell repertoires in COVID-19. The table came from immunoSEQ multiplex PCR; TCRdb's copy has only in-frame clones and leaves some out. The sample shows approximately 470,000 clones, 70% to 90% of them seen only once. Sequencing was performed on peripheral blood. The receptors shown here come from a human donor in a cohort sampled during active COVID-19. CDR3s leave out the opening cysteine and the closing phenylalanine or tryptophan. A D gene is named only where the DNA matches it firmly. Clone size is shown for a subset of rows, as once, few, many or a class of expanded clone.

j_call cdr3_length clone_size d_call v_call cdr3_aa
TRBJ2-7 12 NA TRBD1 TRBV5-1 ASSPGDRGYEQY
TRBJ1-2 12 NA NA TRBV3-1/TRBV3-2 ASSQGQGRNGYT
TRBJ2-5 11 many TRBD2 TRBV25-1 ASSGSGSETQY
TRBJ1-3 11 once NA TRBV30 AWSPSSGNTIY
TRBJ1-1 17 NA NA TRBV15 ATSRDSPHHLRSRTEAF
TRBJ2-1 11 NA NA TRBV2 ASRRRNVYWQF
TRBJ2-3 12 NA NA TRBV5-1 ASSRSDSTDTQY
TRBJ1-5 12 few NA TRBV19 ATRPQGFDQPQH
TRBJ2-2 17 NA NA TRBV6-2/TRBV6-3 ASSYADVVGPSNTGELF
TRBJ2-1 13 NA TRBD2 TRBV7-8 ASSLGTSGSNEQF
TRBJ1-5 13 NA NA TRBV6-2/TRBV6-3 ASSYLGLQNQPQH
TRBJ1-1 12 NA TRBD1 TRBV2 ASRKETGGTEAF
TRBJ2-1 11 NA NA TRBV30 AWSVQQDNEQF
TRBJ1-1 12 NA TRBD1 TRBV30 AWSVGTGDTEAF
TRBJ2-7 12 NA NA TRBV29-1 SVLDRRSSYEQY
TRBJ1-2 12 once TRBD1 TRBV7-2 ASSLAGQGGGYT
TRBJ2-1 12 NA TRBD2 TRBV10-3 AISPRDYNNEQF
TRBJ1-2 11 few NA TRBV25-1 ANLQVIFYGYT
TRBJ2-2 13 NA NA TRBV4-2 ASSPRTANTGELF